This T cell receptor beta chain originates from a study of shared clonotypes between healthy human individuals. Cells designated naive CD8 were CD45RO-negative and were positively selected for CCR7, with terminally differentiated effector memory CD45RA+ cells excluded. Replicate PCRs from sorted subsets contained roughly 200 ng DNA, which is 30,000 to 35,000 T cell genomes. The data were produced by immunoSEQ multiplex PCR, yet TCRdb's version contains in-frame clones alone and is incomplete. The repertoire holds 2 million to 2.5 million clones, with about 95% as singletons. This clone has just one count. Its antigen is unknown. Overall study findings and caveats: The researchers took only blood, and tissue repertoires probably look different. The study generally estimated greater richness for naive than memory subsets.

Germline V gene data show CDR1 as GTSNPN and CDR2 as SVGIG (reference sequence). The CDR3 runs 15 residues. The V and J ends lost 5 bases and 3 bases, in that order; junction bases with no gene match: 9. The chain employs TRBV30 and TRBJ2-1, with 8 nucleotides matching TRBD2. This clonotype originated in a man younger than 35 in good health. Sequenced input: naive CD8+ T cells sorted from blood. The CDR3 region has the DNA TGTGCCTGGGAATACAGCGGGGGAAACTACAATGAGCAGTTCTTC. As protein: CAWEYSGGNYNEQFF.